The clone carrying this T cell receptor beta chain has a handful of counts. Its antigen is undetermined. The record originates from a study of Graves' ophthalmopathy and Graves' hyperthyroidism. Certain patients, namely those with other autoimmune diseases, uncontrolled infections, pregnancy or lactation, were excluded. As diagnostic evidence, clinical symptoms, serum thyroxine, TRAb, thyroid ultrasound and orbital computed tomography were relied upon. PBMCs came from less than 13 ml of fresh peripheral blood. RNA transcripts provided the template for amplifying TCR beta CDR3 regions. HTBI primers were employed in first-round RT-PCR, then a second-round multiplex PCR followed. TCRdb re-analysed the multiplex PCR reads in MiXCR, keeping a single row per CDR3 protein. The repertoire holds roughly 220,000 distinct CDR3 sequences, with around 45% as singletons. After removal of 6 bases from V and 6 bases from J, the junction contained 8 bases not matched to a gene. This CDR3 region has 16 residues. Germline V gives CDR1 SQVTM, CDR2 ANQGSEA.

Study-level findings and limits: Clonotypes were expanded in thyroid at above 0.001 frequency, and most also appeared in blood.

The TCR originated in an adult man with Graves' ophthalmopathy. Sequenced input: peripheral blood. This sequence joins TRBV29-1 and TRBJ2-2, with 15 bases matching TRBD2. DNA for the CDR3: TGCAGCGTCCCCCGGACTAGCGGGAGGGCCCCCGGGGAGCTGTTTTTT. Amino acids: CSVPRTSGRAPGELFF.